The subject of this entry is one TCR beta chain. This entry comes from a study of blood T cell repertoires in COVID-19. At the level of the study: Researchers got acute and convalescent COVID-19 samples from the United States, Italy and Spain.

Authors' methods: Estimated nucleated cell counts came from reference gene primer amplification. Here immunoSEQ multiplex PCR was the method, and the copy in TCRdb shows in-frame clones only, minus some. V and J calls and clone size come straight from that table; D and trimming were deduced from the DNA. Of tens of thousands of clones listed, around 85% were seen once; the top ten hold 1.4%. Germline V gene data show CDR1 as MNHEY and CDR2 as SMNVEV (reference sequence). The CDR3 totals 16 residues. The trim removed 6 bases at V and 8 bases at J, leaving 13 bases unmatched. The source is a woman in her sixties with acute or convalescent COVID-19. Material for sequencing was peripheral blood. The chain carries TRBV27 and TRBJ1-4; 9 bases fit TRBD1. The CDR3 here is CASRPQWTGEIEKLFF. In DNA, the CDR3 is TGTGCCAGCAGACCCCAGTGGACAGGGGAAATAGAAAAACTGTTTTTT.